Reported below is one T cell receptor beta chain. This clone was observed a few times. Its antigen is unknown. Per-base qualities were not stored, and no clone one base away is much larger. The sample originates from a study of radiotherapy plus CTLA-4 blockade in lung cancer (dated by TCRdb to the late 2010s). A note on the overall study: Objective responses were observed in 18% of enrolled patients, and disease control was achieved in approximately 29%.

Library prep was done by the immunoSEQ multiplex PCR assay. TCRdb provides this immuneACCESS table in a form limited to in-frame rearrangements. Some clones are lacking; in checked studies, under half of them reflect an unresolved V gene, and why the rest are absent is not known. This sample lists tens of thousands of clones; 79% were detected once. 8% to 10% of the sample is taken by the ten largest. The study tested focal radiation therapy combined with CTLA-4 blockade (ipilimumab) in patients with chemo-refractory metastatic non-small-cell lung cancer. Summary of the overall study and its limitations: The strongest predictors of response, as reported, were early dynamic changes in blood T cell clones along with a rise in serum interferon-beta after radiation. After treatment with radiotherapy and ipilimumab, TCR clones that came from tumors expanded in the peripheral blood.

V is trimmed back by 7 bases and J by 7 bases, and the junction contains 8 bases that no gene match accounts for. CDR3 length: 15 amino acids, cysteine to phenylalanine. Of the read, only the CDR3 DNA is kept; its 45 bases are in frame from base 1. The germline V gene (reference sequence) supplies CDR1 SEHNR and CDR2 FQNEAQ. Recombination connected TRBV7-9 to TRBJ1-6; 9 of the junction bases match TRBD1. The sample here was peripheral blood, taken from a patient treated with radiotherapy plus ipilimumab. The TCR sequence derives from a human donor with non-small cell lung cancer who had a complete response to radiotherapy plus ipilimumab. The CDR3 corresponds to CASTEPGQGNSPLHF. The base sequence is TGTGCCAGCACCGAACCGGGACAGGGAAATTCACCCCTCCACTTT.